This paragraph covers one TCR beta chain sequence. Antigen unknown. A much larger clone sits a single nucleotide away, making a read error possible. The sample is drawn from a study of glioma-infiltrating T cells. Study observations and caveats: Tissue-blood divergence was below expectation in non-neoplastic patients, above in gliomas. Very few CDR3 sequences were shared between tissue and blood.

Using RNA template, CDR3s of TCR alpha and beta were amplified with iRepertoire arm-PCR. TCRdb analysed the multiplex PCR reads with MiXCR anew, one entry per CDR3 protein. The repertoire holds under 200,000 distinct CDR3 sequences, with roughly 45% as singletons. From germline, CDR1 is DFQATT and CDR2 SNEGSKA (reference sequence). V trimming: 3 bases; J trimming: 3 bases; junction bases outside the gene matches: 14. The CDR3 is 18 residues long. Sample: glioma tissue, nonneoplastic brain tissue, or PBMCs (not recorded which). The receptor was isolated from a human donor with low-grade glioma or glioblastoma, undergoing nonglioma brain surgery, or in good health (not recorded which). This chain connects TRBV20-1 to TRBJ2-3; 11 bases are shared with TRBD2. CDR3 bases: TGCAGTGCTAGGGGGGGACTAGCGGTATCGGGTGTGACAGATACGCAGTATTTT. Its protein is CSARGGLAVSGVTDTQYF.